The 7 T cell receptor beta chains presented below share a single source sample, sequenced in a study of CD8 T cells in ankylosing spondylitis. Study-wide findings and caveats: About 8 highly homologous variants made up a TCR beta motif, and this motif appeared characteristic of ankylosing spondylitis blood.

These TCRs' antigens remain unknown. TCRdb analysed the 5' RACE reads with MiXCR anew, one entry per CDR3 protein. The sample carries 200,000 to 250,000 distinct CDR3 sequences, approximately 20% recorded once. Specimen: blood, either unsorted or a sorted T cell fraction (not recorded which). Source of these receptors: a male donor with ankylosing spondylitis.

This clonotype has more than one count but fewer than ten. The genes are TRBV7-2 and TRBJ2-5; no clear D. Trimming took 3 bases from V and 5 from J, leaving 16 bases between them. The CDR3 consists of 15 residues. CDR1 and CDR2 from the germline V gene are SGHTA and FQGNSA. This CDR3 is CASSFGDSLLETQYF. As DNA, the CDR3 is TGTGCCAGCAGCTTTGGTGATAGCTTGTTGGAGACCCAGTACTTC.

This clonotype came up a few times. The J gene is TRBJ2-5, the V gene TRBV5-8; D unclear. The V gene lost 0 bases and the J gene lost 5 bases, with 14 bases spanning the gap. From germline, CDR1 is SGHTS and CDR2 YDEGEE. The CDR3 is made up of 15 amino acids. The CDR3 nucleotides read TGTGCCAGCAGCTTGGATATGGGGATGAAGGAGACCCAGTACTTC. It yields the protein CASSLDMGMKETQYF.

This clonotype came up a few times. The CDR3, as DNA: TGTGCCAGCAACCCAGGGGGTTGGGAGCTGTTTTTT. Protein sequence: CASNPGGWELFF. V usage is TRBV12-3 or TRBV12-4 and J usage is TRBJ2-2; 7 nucleotides match TRBD1. V lost 7 bases, J lost 9 bases, and 5 bases stayed unmatched. The CDR3 consists of 12 residues.

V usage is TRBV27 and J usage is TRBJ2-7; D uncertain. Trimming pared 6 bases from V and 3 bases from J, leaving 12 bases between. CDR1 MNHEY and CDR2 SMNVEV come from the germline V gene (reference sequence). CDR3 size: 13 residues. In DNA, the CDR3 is TGTGCCAGCAGGCATCGCGGAGACTACGAGCAGTACTTC. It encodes CASRHRGDYEQYF.

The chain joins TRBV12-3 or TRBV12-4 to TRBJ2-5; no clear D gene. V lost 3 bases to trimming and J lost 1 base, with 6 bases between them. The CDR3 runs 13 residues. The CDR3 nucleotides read TGTGCCAGCAGTTTCTCCTCCCAAGAGACCCAGTACTTC. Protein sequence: CASSFSSQETQYF.

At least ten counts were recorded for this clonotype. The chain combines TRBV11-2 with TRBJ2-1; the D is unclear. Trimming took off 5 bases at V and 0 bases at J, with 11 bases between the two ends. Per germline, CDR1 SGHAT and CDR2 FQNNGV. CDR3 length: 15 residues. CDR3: CASSPLSRSYNEQFF. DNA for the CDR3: TGTGCCAGCAGCCCCCTATCTCGCTCCTACAATGAGCAGTTCTTC. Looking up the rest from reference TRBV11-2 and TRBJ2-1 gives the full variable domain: EAGVAQSPRYKIIEKRQSVAFWCNPISGHATLYWYQQILGQGPKLLIQFQNNGVVDDSQLPKDRFSAERLKGVDSTLKIQPAKLEDSAVYLCASSPLSRSYNEQFFGPGTRLTVL.

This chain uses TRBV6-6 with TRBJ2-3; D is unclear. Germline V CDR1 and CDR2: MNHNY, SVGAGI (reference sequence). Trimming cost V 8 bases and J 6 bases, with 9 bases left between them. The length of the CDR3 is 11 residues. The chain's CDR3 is CASLVGDTQYF. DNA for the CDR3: TGTGCCAGCCTCGTAGGGGATACGCAGTATTTT.